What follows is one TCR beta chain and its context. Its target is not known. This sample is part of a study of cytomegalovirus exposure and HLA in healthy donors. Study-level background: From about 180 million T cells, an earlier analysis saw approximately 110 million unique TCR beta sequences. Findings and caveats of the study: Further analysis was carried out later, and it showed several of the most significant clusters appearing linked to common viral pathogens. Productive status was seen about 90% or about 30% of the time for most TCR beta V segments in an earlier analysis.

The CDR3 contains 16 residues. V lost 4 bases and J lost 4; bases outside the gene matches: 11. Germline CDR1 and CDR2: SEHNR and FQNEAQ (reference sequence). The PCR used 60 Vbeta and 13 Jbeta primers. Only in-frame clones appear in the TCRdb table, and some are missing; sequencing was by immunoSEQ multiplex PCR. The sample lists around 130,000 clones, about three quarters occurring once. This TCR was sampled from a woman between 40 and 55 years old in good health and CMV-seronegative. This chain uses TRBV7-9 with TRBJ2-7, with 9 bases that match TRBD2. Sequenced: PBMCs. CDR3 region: CASSSEALAGSYEQYF. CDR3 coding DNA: TGTGCCAGCAGCTCCGAGGCCCTAGCGGGAAGTTACGAGCAGTACTTC. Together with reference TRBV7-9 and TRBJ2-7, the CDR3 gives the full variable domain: DTGVSQNPRHKITKRGQNVTFRCDPISEHNRLYWYRQTLGQGPEFLTYFQNEAQLEKSRLLSDRFSAERPKGSFSTLEIQRTEQGDSAMYLCASSSEALAGSYEQYFGPGTRLTVT.